The 16 T cell receptor beta chains below were found in one sample sequenced in a study of OX40 agonist ivuxolimab in advanced cancers. The table came from immunoSEQ multiplex PCR; TCRdb's copy has only in-frame clones and leaves some out. The sample carries 74,000 or so clones, 89% recorded once. The sequences come from CD4+ or CD8+ T cells sorted from blood, collected in a trial of the OX40 agonist ivuxolimab. The receptors here all came from an adult with an advanced solid tumor such as melanoma, head and neck, liver or kidney cancer.

The chain employs TRBV28 and TRBJ2-7; no firm D call. CDR1 and CDR2 (germline): MDHEN, SYDVKM. Deletions cut 5 bases from V and 2 bases from J, with 13 bases between. The CDR3 has 14 amino acids. Here the CDR3 reads CASSIMLGTYEQYF. The CDR3 region has the DNA TGTGCCAGCAGTATCATGCTGGGGACCTACGAGCAGTACTTC.

This clone was observed a single time. The chain recombines TRBV6-1 with TRBJ2-6; TRBD1 matches at 9 bases. The CDR3 is 15 amino acids. V shed 5 bases, J shed 2 bases, and the junction held 1 base outside the gene matches. Germline V CDR1 and CDR2: MNHNS, SASEGT. CDR3 nucleotide sequence: TGTGCCAGCAGTCGACAGGGGGCTGGGGCCAACGTCCTGACTTTC. This encodes CASSRQGAGANVLTF.

This sequence joins TRBV10-3 and TRBJ2-1; D gene unclear. This CDR3 region has 16 residues. Germline CDR1 is ENHRY and CDR2 is SYGVKD. Trimming removed 2 bases at V and 2 bases at J, with 13 bases between. CDR3 bases: TGTGCCATCAGTGAGGATCCCACCGGCGCCTACAATGAGCAGTTCTTC. Its protein is CAISEDPTGAYNEQFF.

The V gene is TRBV5-1, the J gene TRBJ2-6; tentative D call: TRBD2 (6 bases). CDR1 SGHRS and CDR2 YFSETQ come from the germline V gene. CDR3 length: 15 amino acids. Trimming removed 4 bases from V and 0 bases from J, with 8 bases in between. The CDR3 DNA follows: TGCGCCAGCAGCCCCGGGGGCTCTGGGGCCAACGTCCTGACTTTC. Protein sequence: CASSPGGSGANVLTF.

J is TRBJ2-7 and V is TRBV10-2, with unresolved D. Germline assignment: CDR1 WSHSY and CDR2 SAAADI. The CDR3 is 14 residues long. Trimming took 3 bases from V and 1 from J, leaving 10 bases between them. The CDR3 loop reads CASSDRFRSYEQYF. The CDR3 region has the DNA TGCGCCAGCAGTGACCGGTTCAGATCCTACGAGCAGTACTTC.

J is TRBJ2-1 and V is TRBV11-2; D might be TRBD1 (8 bases). The length of the CDR3 is 15 residues. V dropped 4 bases and J dropped 6 bases, with 16 bases sitting between them. The germline CDR1 and CDR2 sequences are SGHAT and FQNNGV. The CDR3, as DNA: TGTGCCAGCAGCTCCGGACTAGACAGGGGCAATGAGCAGTTCTTC. It encodes CASSSGLDRGNEQFF.

The chain couples TRBV10-3 to TRBJ2-7, with a possible D match to TRBD1 (5 bases). Trimming removed 4 bases from V and 6 bases from J, with 13 bases in between. Germline V gene data show CDR1 as ENHRY and CDR2 as SYGVKD. The CDR3 has 13 residues. The chain's CDR3 is CAISVQGSLEQYF. The CDR3 coding sequence is TGTGCCATCAGTGTGCAGGGTTCGCTCGAGCAGTACTTC.

The rearrangement joins TRBV9 to TRBJ2-7; 8 nucleotides agree with TRBD1. The ends lost 4 bases at V and 5 bases at J; junction bases unmatched: 11. Germline V lookup: CDR1 SGDLS, CDR2 YYNGEE. The CDR3 is 15 residues long. Here the CDR3 reads CASSPIQGAGDEQYF. As DNA, the CDR3 is TGTGCCAGCAGCCCAATCCAGGGGGCGGGCGACGAGCAGTACTTC.

About this clone itself: Different DNA sequences within this sample yield the same CDR3. The J gene is TRBJ1-5, the V gene TRBV2; 7 nucleotides line up with TRBD1. Trimming at V came to 11 bases and at J to 7 bases, leaving 11 bases not matched to a gene. The germline V gene encodes CDR1 SNHLY and CDR2 FYNNEI. The CDR3 is 13 amino acids. CDR3 loop: CAGNGQAGQPQHF. The CDR3 DNA reads TGTGCCGGTAATGGACAGGCAGGCCAGCCCCAGCATTTT.

The rearrangement uses TRBV6-6 and TRBJ2-5; tentatively, D is TRBD1 or TRBD2 (6 bases each). This CDR3 spans 11 amino acids. The V end lost 7 bases, the J end lost 11 bases, and 14 bases lay between the germline ends. Germline lookup yields CDR1 MNHNY and CDR2 SVGAGI (reference sequence). The CDR3 sequence: CASTQGGKQYF. The DNA of the CDR3 is TGTGCCAGCACCCAAGGGGGGAAGCAGTACTTC.

In its sample, this clone was seen once. The genes are TRBV10-1 and TRBJ2-1, with 8 bases identical to TRBD2. From germline, CDR1 is WNHNN and CDR2 SYGVQD (reference sequence). The J segment lost 9 bases and the V segment lost 6 bases, leaving 7 bases of the junction unmatched. This CDR3 contains 13 residues. Here the CDR3 reads CASRDGRAGEQFF. Here the CDR3 DNA reads TGCGCCAGCAGGGACGGGAGGGCCGGTGAGCAGTTCTTC.

In DNA form, the CDR3 reads TGTGCCAGCAGTTACGGGGGGACAGGGGTGAATGAGCAGTTCTTC. Translation: CASSYGGTGVNEQFF. The J gene is TRBJ2-1, the V gene TRBV6-6; 10 bases agree with TRBD1. The CDR3 is made up of 15 amino acids. V was pared by 2 bases and J by 7 bases, with 5 bases of the junction left unmatched. Germline CDR1 MNHNY, CDR2 SVGAGI (reference sequence).

This chain joins TRBV10-3 and TRBJ2-7, with D perhaps TRBD2 (5 bases). Looked up from germline, CDR1 is ENHRY and CDR2 is SYGVKD. The CDR3 is 11 amino acids. The V end lost 8 bases, the J end lost 5 bases, and 10 bases lay between the germline ends. The CDR3 region has the DNA TGTGCCATCTCCTCCGGGGACGAGCAGTACTTC. This encodes CAISSGDEQYF.

This sequence joins TRBV20-1 and TRBJ2-1, with a tentative D call TRBD2 (5 bases). This CDR3 has 11 residues. CDR1 is DFQATT and CDR2 is SNEGSKA in the germline V gene (reference sequence). Between the trimmed V and J ends, which lost 3 bases and 5 bases, there was a span of 5 bases. CDR3 loop: CSASGDNEQFF. CDR3 sequence (DNA): TGCAGTGCTAGCGGGGACAATGAGCAGTTCTTC.

This sequence joins TRBV11-1 and TRBJ2-1; D is perhaps TRBD2 (8 bases). Trimming cost V 5 bases and J 0 bases, with 20 bases left between them. Germline V gene lookup returns CDR1 SGHAT and CDR2 FQDESV (reference sequence). CDR3 size: 18 residues. The CDR3 is CASSPLRGGQSSYNEQFF. The CDR3 coding sequence is TGTGCCAGCAGCCCCCTCCGGGGGGGACAGAGCTCCTACAATGAGCAGTTCTTC. The complete variable domain, with remaining parts taken from reference TRBV11-1 and TRBJ2-1, reads EAEVAQSPRYKITEKSQAVAFWCDPISGHATLYWYRQILGQGPELLVQFQDESVVDDSQLPKDRFSAERLKGVDSTLKIQPAELGDSAMYLCASSPLRGGQSSYNEQFFGPGTRLTVL.

The chain is built from TRBV28 and TRBJ1-3; a weak D match, TRBD1 (5 bases). Trimming took 7 bases from V and 3 from J, leaving 13 bases between them. This CDR3 has 14 residues. Germline V gene sequence: CDR1 MDHEN, CDR2 SYDVKM. DNA of the CDR3: TGTGCCAGCATCCCCAGGGTTCGTGGAAACACCATATATTTT. Residues: CASIPRVRGNTIYF.